The T cell receptor beta chain under discussion was sequenced for a study of spatial heterogeneity in lung cancer. General observations from the study: Expanded alpha and beta TCR counts within tumors tracked tumor mutation counts. Expanded TCR counts, ubiquitous and regional, correlated respectively with ubiquitous and regional nonsynonymous mutation counts.

This clonotype is classed as medium-sized. Its specificity is unknown. Noted time point: sample taken at primary tumor resection. Sequencing of whole RNA from tumor, nontumor lung or frozen PBMC involved no sorting. Via MiXCR, TCRdb re-called the 5' RACE reads, giving one row per CDR3 protein. The sample lists some 1,800 distinct CDR3 sequences, roughly 8.9% occurring once. The germline V gene has CDR1 DFQATT and CDR2 SNEGSKA (reference sequence). The CDR3 consists of 14 residues. Trimming removed 3 bases from V and 2 bases from J, with 8 bases in between. The sequence was obtained from a female donor with early-stage non-small cell lung cancer. The rearrangement uses TRBV20-1 and TRBJ2-6, with D unclear. The sequencing used lung tumor tissue, collected at surgery. The CDR3 DNA reads as TGCAGTGCTAGGGTTTCAGCTGGGGCCAACGTCCTGACTTTC. Translating gives CSARVSAGANVLTF.